The clone carrying this TCR beta chain turned up a few times. The antigen is not known. TCRdb re-called the 5' RACE reads with MiXCR, one entry per CDR3 protein. Among 700,000 to 850,000 distinct CDR3 sequences, approximately 12% were seen once, and the ten largest hold approximately 0.46%. This specimen comes from a study of CD8 T cells in ankylosing spondylitis. This CDR3 region has 13 residues. Germline CDR1 reads SGHTA; CDR2 reads FQGNSA. V lost 3 bases to trimming and J lost 6 bases, with 10 bases between them. Regarding the study as a whole: Significantly higher representation of disease-linked clones was reported for matched ankylosing spondylitis synovial fluid. Among TCR beta sequences, a motif of roughly 8 highly homologous variants appeared characteristic of ankylosing spondylitis blood.

The sequenced sample was blood, either unsorted or a sorted T cell fraction (not recorded which). This TCR was recovered from a male donor with ankylosing spondylitis. This sequence joins TRBV7-2 and TRBJ2-3; D unresolved. The DNA of the CDR3 is TGTGCCAGCAGCTTCAAGATTCGGGATACGCAGTATTTT. It encodes CASSFKIRDTQYF.